Listed below are T cell receptor beta chains from one sample, sequenced in a study of post-analysis software for immune sequencing data. MiXCR, run by TCRdb on the PCR reads, gives a single entry per CDR3 protein. Among roughly 430,000 distinct CDR3 sequences listed, about 40% were seen once. The specimen sequenced was blood. These receptors were taken from a girl between 2 and 10 years old with multiple sclerosis. Each CDR3 is given with its conserved first and last residue. The D gene is left open where the match is weak. The listing skips clone size in some rows; elsewhere it reads once, few, many or a size class.

CSARKAGSAFF,TGCAGCGCCCGAAAGGCCGGGAGCGCTTTCTTT,TRBJ1-1,-,once,TRBV29-1
CASSLAVNTEAFF,TGTGCCAGCAGCTTAGCAGTGAACACTGAAGCTTTCTTT,TRBJ1-1,-,few,TRBV5-1
CASSFSLRDTEAFF,TGCGCCAGCAGCTTTTCCCTGCGGGACACTGAAGCTTTCTTT,TRBJ1-1,-,-,TRBV5-1
CSVETQICYGYTF,TGCAGCGTTGAAACACAGATATGCTATGGCTACACCTTC,TRBJ1-2,-,-,TRBV29-1
CASKRSGTEAFF,TGTGCCAGCAAGAGGAGCGGCACTGAAGCTTTCTTT,TRBJ1-1,-,-,TRBV2
CASGLVPTGSWPQHF,TGTGCTAGTGGTTTGGTTCCTACAGGGTCATGGCCCCAGCATTTT,TRBJ1-5,-,-,TRBV12-5
CASREVAAYNEQFF,TGCGCCAGCAGGGAGGTAGCGGCATACAATGAGCAGTTCTTC,TRBJ2-1,-,-,TRBV5-1
CASSYSKGFGANVLTF,TGTGCCAGCAGTTACTCTAAGGGCTTTGGGGCCAACGTCCTGACTTTC,TRBJ2-6,-,few,TRBV6-5
CASSLARGVDYEQYF,TGTGCCAGCAGTTTAGCGCGGGGGGTAGACTACGAGCAGTACTTC,TRBJ2-7,TRBD2,few,TRBV12-3/TRBV12-4
CATSDGPGPATQYF,TGTGCCACCAGTGATGGTCCGGGACCGGCTACGCAGTATTTT,TRBJ2-3,-,few,TRBV24-1
CSARIVAGVGGDTQYF,TGCAGTGCTAGGATAGTAGCGGGAGTGGGGGGGGATACGCAGTATTTT,TRBJ2-3,TRBD2,-,TRBV20-1
CASSREEVSGANVLTF,TGTGCCAGCAGCCGGGAAGAGGTCTCTGGGGCCAACGTCCTGACTTTC,TRBJ2-6,-,-,TRBV7-8
CSVVPFAGNYGYTF,TGCAGCGTCGTCCCCTTCGCAGGAAACTATGGCTACACCTTC,TRBJ1-2,-,few,TRBV29-1
CASSYSTEINYGYTF,TGTGCCAGCAGTTACTCGACAGAAATTAACTATGGCTACACCTTC,TRBJ1-2,-,-,TRBV6-5
CASSWTSANYGYTF,TGCGCCAGCAGTTGGACTAGCGCTAACTATGGCTACACCTTC,TRBJ1-2,-,-,TRBV4-3
CASSPTDGVTQYF,TGCGCCAGCAGCCCGACAGACGGGGTGACCCAGTACTTC,TRBJ2-5,-,-,TRBV5-1
CASSVGDKRYGYTF,TGTGCCAGCAGCGTAGGGGACAAGAGATATGGCTACACCTTC,TRBJ1-2,-,few,TRBV9
CASSQSLKTTNTDTQYF,TGTGCCAGCAGCCAAAGCCTCAAGACTACGAACACAGATACGCAGTATTTT,TRBJ2-3,-,-,TRBV3-1
CASSLAQAAPSYEQYF,TGCGCCAGCAGCTTAGCTCAGGCAGCCCCCTCCTACGAGCAGTACTTC,TRBJ2-7,-,few,TRBV7-9
CASRTSSGRSYNEQFF,TGTGCCAGCAGGACGAGTAGCGGGAGATCCTACAATGAGCAGTTCTTT,TRBJ2-3,TRBD2,few,TRBV12-3/TRBV12-4
CASSWGPTGSTEAFF,TGCGCCAGCAGCTGGGGACCCACAGGGTCCACTGAAGCTTTCTTT,TRBJ1-1,-,-,TRBV5-1
CASSPTAPGDTQYF,TGTGCCAGCAGCCCGACGGCCCCGGGAGATACGCAGTATTTT,TRBJ2-3,-,-,TRBV2
CASSSTRLVFSEQFF,TGTGCCAGCAGCTCCACCCGACTAGTTTTTTCTGAGCAGTTCTTC,TRBJ2-1,-,-,TRBV7-9